This T cell receptor beta chain was found in a study of blood T cells in healthy people across ages (dated by TCRdb to the mid-2010s). For the study in its entirety: In model experiments, roughly one uniquely barcoded TCR beta cDNA molecule per two T cells was captured by template switching. To track age-related changes in TCR beta repertoire diversity, the study relied on deep sequencing normalized with unique cDNA molecular identifiers. The donors were split into four age groups: young (average around 15 years), middle-aged (nearly 40), aged (over 55) and long-lived (over 75). For two donors (one aged 18 to 29 and one aged 80 or older), the study analyzed two additional independent replicas of 1 million unique cDNA reads from the same blood draw.

The CDR3 starts with the cysteine, ends with the phenylalanine, and has 14 residues. Solely the CDR3 DNA is kept, with 42 bases framed from the first base. The junction shows trimming of 1 base on V and 3 bases on J, plus 11 bases between the germline ends. From the germline V gene, CDR1 is SGHRS and CDR2 is YFSETQ. In the case of this clonotype: The antigen it recognizes is unknown. A much larger clone lies one base from this, so it may be a read error.

Donors were 40 or so systemically healthy Caucasian individuals from Russia aged roughly 6 to 90 years. Approximately 11 milliliters of peripheral blood were drawn from each donor into EDTA-treated Vacutainer tubes. PBMCs were isolated by Ficoll-Paque density-gradient centrifugation, with at least 7 million obtained per sample. Trizol reagent was used to extract total RNA from the PBMCs, yielding at least 5 micrograms per sample. Naive CD45RAhigh/CD27high T cell percentages were measured by flow cytometry on a PBMC aliquot from every donor. Study-wide findings and limitations: Because the CMV infection status of the donors was unknown, age-related changes in expanded clonotypes may potentially have been confounded. Because profiling used bulk unsorted PBMCs, naive and antigen-experienced compartments could not be compared conclusively. There was a strong correlation between observed TCR beta diversity and the percentage of naive T cells measured by flow cytometry. As age increased, observed TCR beta diversity per million T cells dropped in a roughly linear way, and a significant reduction was already evident by age 40. Estimates of total diversity based on one million sequenced T cells were considered lower bounds and underestimates. Compared with the aged group, the long-lived group had more naive CD4+ T cells, fewer expanded clones and increased TCR diversity, a pattern suggesting age selection.

Library preparation employed 5' RACE. TCRdb lists the instrument as Illumina HiSeq 2500. A second PCR of roughly 7 to 11 cycles was performed with a sample-barcoded 5' primer and a J-beta primer mix. A template-switch 5' adaptor carrying 12 random nucleotides introduced a unique molecular identifier onto each TCR beta cDNA molecule. At least 2.5 million CDR3-containing paired-end reads were obtained from each sample. All of the RNA was converted into first-strand cDNA using the Mint cDNA synthesis kit, with a TRBC-specific oligonucleotide serving as the primer. Following uracil-DNA glycosylase treatment, a first 18-cycle PCR with universal primers M1SS and BC2_uni_R was performed on all cDNA. The study's own analysis went as follows. For normalization, 1 million high-quality reads were randomly selected from each sample, with every read carrying a distinct molecular identifier. Reads with shared molecular identifiers were discarded instead of being binned into consensus sequences. MiTCR, set to a Q25 quality threshold and the strictest error-elimination algorithm, was used for CDR3 identification, clonotype clustering and error correction. Lower-bound total TCR beta diversity was estimated with a nonparametric unseen species model using Euler transformation. Clones were called with MiXCR by TCRdb after fastp trimmed the public reads at Q25, and only in-frame beta chains were retained. Each entry is one CDR3 protein sequence, shown with its most common DNA and genes. The V and J calls and clone size come from TCRdb's table, not from the authors' own analysis. In all, the sample holds approximately 960,000 distinct CDR3 sequences, and roughly 29% of those were seen once. Roughly a tenth of the sample lies in the top ten.

This sample was shared with a second study, whose subject was T cells of mothers and their children. The second paper states: Donors were nine systemically healthy Caucasian individuals: three mothers and their six children. cDNA synthesis used all of the extracted RNA, with approximately 1.4 ug of RNA in each 15 ul reaction. In the second PCR, the M1S primer added sample barcodes and 2-4 random nucleotides. Over 10 million TCR beta CDR3 reads came from each mother, compared with a few million reads from each child. In both related and unrelated pairs, thymic selection shapes the output of TCR recombination in a similar way, with inherited differences having only a minor effect. Normalized repertoire overlap in related mother-child pairs was always slightly higher than in unrelated mother-child pairs, but the difference was never significant. No persistent microchimeric T cell clones were detected, at a sensitivity of about 100 clones per million clonotypes. In the study, deep NGS was used to compare the TCR beta repertoires of mothers and children, and features distinguishing related mother-child pairs from unrelated individuals were sought. The mean age was about 37 +/- 4 years for the mothers and approximately 11 +/- 4 years for the children. After adapter ligation with NEBNext reagents, the libraries were sequenced on Illumina HiSeq 2000 with 100+100 nt paired-end reads. To prevent cross-contamination, the mother and child libraries were prepared a month apart and were sequenced in separate runs. For each donor, between about 500,000 and 2,100,000 distinct TCR beta clonotypes were identified. Naive TCR beta clonotypes were estimated from low-frequency clonotypes matched to each donor's FACS-determined naive share, without sorting.

The rearranged segments are TRBV5-1 and TRBJ2-7, with the D gene not clear enough to name. Sequenced: blood. The clonotype comes from a woman between 40 and 55 years old in good health. The DNA sequence is TGCGCCAGCAGCTTGTCTACGGAAAACTACGAGCAGTACTTC. This gives the protein CASSLSTENYEQYF.